This T cell receptor beta chain stems from a study of blood T cell repertoires in COVID-19. On the study more broadly: Both acute and convalescent COVID-19 samples were obtained from the United States, Italy and Spain. Sources were T cells, B-cell-depleted T cells, or PBMCs; the material itself was cDNA or gDNA.

CDR3 length equals 13 residues. CDR1 is SGHRS and CDR2 is YFSETQ in the germline V gene. Deletions cut 2 bases from V and 3 bases from J, with 9 bases between. Authors' data handling: Estimation of nucleated cell counts was performed using reference gene primer amplification. Clones were sequenced by immunoSEQ multiplex PCR, and TCRdb holds only the in-frame ones, with some missing. V and J calls and clone size are copied from that table; D and trimming were computed from the DNA. Among approximately 72,000 clones listed, 75% to 90% were seen once. V and J are TRBV5-1 and TRBJ2-7; possibly TRBD2 for D (6 bases). Material for sequencing was peripheral blood. The clonotype comes from a woman older than 75 with active or convalescent COVID-19. CDR3 protein: CASSFGSNYEQYF. Here the CDR3 DNA reads TGCGCCAGCAGCTTCGGGAGTAACTACGAGCAGTACTTC.